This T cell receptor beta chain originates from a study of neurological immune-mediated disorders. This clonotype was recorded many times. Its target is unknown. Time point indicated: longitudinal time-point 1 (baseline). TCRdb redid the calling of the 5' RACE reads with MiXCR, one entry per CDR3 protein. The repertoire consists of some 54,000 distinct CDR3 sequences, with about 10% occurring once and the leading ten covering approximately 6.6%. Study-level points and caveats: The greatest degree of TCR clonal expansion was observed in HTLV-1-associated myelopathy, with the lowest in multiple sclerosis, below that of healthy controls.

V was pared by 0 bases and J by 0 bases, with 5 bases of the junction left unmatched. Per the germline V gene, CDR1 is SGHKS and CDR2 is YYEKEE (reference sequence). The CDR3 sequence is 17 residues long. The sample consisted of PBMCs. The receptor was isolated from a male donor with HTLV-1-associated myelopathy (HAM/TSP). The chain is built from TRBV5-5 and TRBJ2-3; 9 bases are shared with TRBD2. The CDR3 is CASSLALAGTSTDTQYF. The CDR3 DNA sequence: TGTGCCAGCAGCTTGGCACTAGCGGGTACTAGCACAGATACGCAGTATTTT.